These 29 T cell receptor beta chains originate from one sample sequenced in a study of OX40 agonist ivuxolimab in advanced cancers. TCRdb keeps only in-frame clones here, not all; method: immunoSEQ multiplex PCR. The repertoire holds tens of thousands of clones, about 88% seen once, with around 0.98% in the top ten. The sample was CD4+ or CD8+ T cells sorted from blood, taken in a trial of the OX40 agonist ivuxolimab. Receptor source: an adult with an advanced solid tumor such as melanoma, head and neck, liver or kidney cancer.

This clone was counted a single time. The chain couples TRBV9 to TRBJ2-1; a weak D match, TRBD1 (7 bases). CDR3 length: 15 residues. Trimming pared 4 bases from V and 6 bases from J, leaving 17 bases between. From germline, CDR1 is SGDLS and CDR2 YYNGEE. CDR3 DNA: TGTGCCAGCAGCCCTCAGGGGGGTACGGGCAATGAGCAGTTCTTC. Its protein is CASSPQGGTGNEQFF.

The CDR3 region has the DNA TGTGCCAGCGGGTCCTACAATGAGCAGTTCTTC. Its translation: CASGSYNEQFF. The V gene is TRBV2, the J gene TRBJ2-1; no clear D. Germline V gene sequence: CDR1 SNHLY, CDR2 FYNNEI. The CDR3 loop spans 11 amino acids. V was cut by 8 bases and J by 1 base, with 3 bases left in between. The variable domain in full, with the rest retrieved from reference TRBV2 and TRBJ2-1, is EPEVTQTPSHQVTQMGQEVILRCVPISNHLYFYWYRQILGQKVEFLVSFYNNEISEKSEIFDDQFSVERPDGSNFTLKIRSTKLEDSAMYFCASGSYNEQFFGPGTRLTVL.

The genes are TRBV19 and TRBJ2-1; D is possibly TRBD2 (6 bases). Germline lookup yields CDR1 LNHDA and CDR2 SQIVND (reference sequence). The CDR3 spans 13 residues. V was pared by 6 bases and J by 5 bases, with 11 bases between. CDR3 protein: CASRRDFDNEQFF. The CDR3 nucleotides are TGTGCCAGTAGAAGGGACTTCGACAATGAGCAGTTCTTC.

The genes are TRBV18 and TRBJ1-1, with D perhaps TRBD1 (5 bases). CDR1 is KGHSH and CDR2 is LQKENI in the germline V gene. V was clipped by 0 bases and J by 5 bases, with 10 bases between them. This CDR3 spans 14 amino acids. CDR3 bases: TGTGCCAGCTCACCACCGTCAGGGTTGACTGAAGCTTTCTTT. It encodes CASSPPSGLTEAFF.

The genes are TRBV6-5 and TRBJ2-6; D is ambiguous. The germline V gene encodes CDR1 MNHEY and CDR2 SVGAGI. The CDR3 spans 16 residues. Trimming took off 1 base at V and 0 bases at J, with 7 bases between the two ends. The CDR3 DNA is TGTGCCAGCAGTTACTTAGCCCTCTCTGGGGCCAACGTCCTGACTTTC. Translation: CASSYLALSGANVLTF.

V is TRBV5-5 and J is TRBJ1-1; D is ambiguous. V was pared by 4 bases and J by 5 bases, with 18 bases between. CDR1 and CDR2 from the germline V gene are SGHKS and YYEKEE (reference sequence). The CDR3 is made up of 15 amino acids. As DNA, the CDR3 is TGTGCCAGCAGCCCCCTAGGGAGTGGTTTAACTGAAGCTTTCTTT. Protein sequence: CASSPLGSGLTEAFF.

The V and J genes are TRBV28 and TRBJ1-2; D unresolved. CDR1 MDHEN and CDR2 SYDVKM come from the germline V gene. This CDR3 has 16 residues. Between the trimmed V and J ends, which lost 6 bases and 4 bases, there was a span of 21 bases. CDR3 residues: CASSQTGPLEVYGYTF. CDR3 DNA sequence: TGTGCCAGCAGCCAGACCGGGCCTCTGGAGGTCTATGGCTACACCTTC.

In the case of this clone: Distinct nucleotide sequences in the sample also encode this CDR3. This rearrangement joins TRBV7-8 to TRBJ2-7, with D perhaps matching TRBD2 (5 bases). Germline-derived CDR1 and CDR2 are SGHVS and FQNEAQ. There are 16 residues in the CDR3. V was clipped by 1 base and J by 1 base, with 14 bases between them. The CDR3 loop reads CASSLVGRGPSYEQYF. The CDR3 bases are TGTGCCAGCAGCTTAGTAGGCCGGGGTCCTTCCTACGAGCAGTACTTC.

This chain links TRBV5-1 with TRBJ2-3; 14 bases map to TRBD2. V shed 6 bases and J 5 bases; nucleotides not matched to a gene: 8. Germline assignment: CDR1 SGHRS and CDR2 YFSETQ. The CDR3 spans 16 residues. The CDR3 here is CASNSRLAGGVDTQYF. CDR3 DNA sequence: TGCGCCAGCAACTCGCGACTAGCGGGAGGGGTAGATACGCAGTATTTT.

J is TRBJ2-3 and V is TRBV6-5; 8 bases agree with TRBD2. Germline V gene data show CDR1 as MNHEY and CDR2 as SVGAGI. The length of the CDR3 is 15 residues. V lost 11 bases to trimming and J lost 1 base; unmatched junction nucleotides: 11. The CDR3 DNA reads as TGTGCCGGTCCCGGTGGGCGGGGGGGCACAGATACGCAGTATTTT. The encoded protein is CAGPGGRGGTDTQYF.

This clone was counted a few times. J is TRBJ1-6 and V is TRBV18; D is undetermined. Between the trimmed V and J ends, which lost 6 bases and 6 bases, there was a span of 12 bases. The CDR3 length is 14 residues. Germline values: CDR1 KGHSH, CDR2 LQKENI. CDR3 in amino acids: CASSAEQFNSPLHF. CDR3 DNA: TGTGCCAGCTCGGCTGAACAGTTTAATTCACCCCTCCACTTT.

V usage is TRBV5-1 and J usage is TRBJ1-6; no clear D gene. V lost 0 bases and J lost 7, with 11 bases in between. The CDR3 has 15 amino acids. From germline, CDR1 is SGHRS and CDR2 YFSETQ. CDR3 sequence reads: CASSLGMHQNSPLHF. In DNA, the CDR3 is TGCGCCAGCAGCTTGGGAATGCATCAAAATTCACCCCTCCACTTT. The variable domain in full, completed from reference TRBV5-1 and TRBJ1-6, reads KAGVTQTPRYLIKTRGQQVTLSCSPISGHRSVSWYQQTPGQGLQFLFEYFSETQRNKGNFPGRFSGRQFSNSRSEMNVSTLELGDSALYLCASSLGMHQNSPLHFGNGTRLTVT.

The V call is TRBV6-6, the J call TRBJ1-6; D remains unclear. Trimming pared 6 bases from V and 0 bases from J, leaving 12 bases between. The CDR3 spans 16 residues. Germline-derived CDR1 and CDR2 are MNHNY and SVGAGI (reference sequence). Here the CDR3 reads CASSPARSSYNSPLHF. The CDR3 DNA sequence: TGTGCCAGCAGCCCGGCTAGGAGCTCCTATAATTCACCCCTCCACTTT.

The chain joins TRBV10-3 to TRBJ2-3, with D possibly matching TRBD1 (6 bases). The CDR3 has 16 residues. Germline V CDR1 and CDR2: ENHRY, SYGVKD. The V end was cut by 0 bases, the J end by 3 bases, with 13 bases between. CDR3 sequence reads: CAISESARGATDTQYF. The DNA for the CDR3 is TGTGCCATCAGTGAGTCAGCCAGGGGTGCGACAGATACGCAGTATTTT.

The chain has TRBV28 and TRBJ1-5, with TRBD1 matching over 7 bases. J lost 1 base, V lost 6 bases, and 6 bases had no gene match. The CDR3 consists of 15 residues. Germline CDR1 and CDR2: MDHEN and SYDVKM. In nucleotides, the CDR3 is TGTGCCAGCAGGCCTACAGGGGCGAGCAATCAGCCCCAGCATTTT. Amino acid sequence: CASRPTGASNQPQHF.

V usage is TRBV6-1 and J usage is TRBJ1-2; TRBD1 matches 7 bases. Trimming cost V 4 bases and J 4 bases; bases outside gene matches: 6. The CDR3 is 14 residues long. Per germline, CDR1 MNHNS and CDR2 SASEGT. The CDR3, as DNA: TGTGCCAGCAGTGCTACCACAGGGGTCTATGGCTACACCTTC. It codes for CASSATTGVYGYTF.

The chain carries TRBV10-3 and TRBJ1-3, with 8 bases identical to TRBD1. The V and J ends lost 6 bases and 4 bases, in that order; junction bases with no gene match: 8. The CDR3 runs to 15 residues. Per the germline V gene, CDR1 is ENHRY and CDR2 is SYGVKD. This CDR3 is CAIRPDRAEGNTIYF. The CDR3 DNA follows: TGTGCCATCAGACCGGACAGGGCTGAAGGAAACACCATATATTTT.

This rearrangement joins TRBV7-2 to TRBJ1-2; D unresolved. The CDR3 is 11 residues long. Deletions cut 5 bases from V and 5 bases from J, with 6 bases between. The germline V gene encodes CDR1 SGHTA and CDR2 FQGNSA. This CDR3 is CASSPSYGYTF. The CDR3 DNA follows: TGTGCCAGCAGCCCCTCTTATGGCTACACCTTC.

The chain carries TRBV19 and TRBJ2-2, with D tentatively TRBD1 (5 bases). V was pared by 6 bases and J by 3 bases, with 11 bases between. Germline-derived CDR1 and CDR2 are LNHDA and SQIVND (reference sequence). This CDR3 is built from 14 residues. DNA for the CDR3: TGTGCCAGTAGCCAGGGCAAAGACACCGGGGAGCTGTTTTTT. Amino acids: CASSQGKDTGELFF. The variable domain in full, with the rest retrieved from reference TRBV19 and TRBJ2-2, is DGGITQSPKYLFRKEGQNVTLSCEQNLNHDAMYWYRQDPGQGLRLIYYSQIVNDFQKGDIAEGYSVSREKKESFPLTVTSAQKNPTAFYLCASSQGKDTGELFFGEGSRLTVL.

CDR3 coding DNA: TGTGCCAGCAGTACTACCCCACCTGGCTACACCTTC. Residues: CASSTTPPGYTF. The chain links TRBV6-6 to TRBJ1-2, with D unresolved. The CDR3 totals 12 residues. The V gene lost 5 bases and the J gene lost 7 bases, with 11 bases spanning the gap. Per germline, CDR1 MNHNY and CDR2 SVGAGI (reference sequence).

V is TRBV19 and J is TRBJ1-1; D unclear. This CDR3 comprises 11 residues. Trimming took 6 bases from V and 6 from J, leaving 8 bases between them. Germline V CDR1 and CDR2: LNHDA, SQIVND (reference sequence). The CDR3 region is CASSHPSEAFF. The DNA for the CDR3 is TGTGCCAGTAGCCACCCTTCTGAAGCTTTCTTT.

The chain employs TRBV7-9 and TRBJ1-1; D ambiguous. V lost 5 bases and J lost 8, with 9 bases in between. Germline assignment: CDR1 SEHNR and CDR2 FQNEAQ (reference sequence). The CDR3 consists of 11 residues. CDR3 sequence reads: CASSLPPEAFF. In DNA form, the CDR3 reads TGTGCCAGCAGCCTCCCACCCGAAGCTTTCTTT.

The CDR3 protein is CASREGQLAGQPQHF. The CDR3 DNA is TGTGCCAGCAGAGAGGGACAGCTCGCGGGTCAGCCCCAGCATTTT. This sequence joins TRBV2 and TRBJ1-5; 7 nucleotides agree with TRBD1. Per the germline V gene, CDR1 is SNHLY and CDR2 is FYNNEI. CDR3 length equals 15 residues. Unmatched junction bases numbered 11, after V lost 6 bases and J lost 6 bases.

The chain uses TRBV11-1 and TRBJ2-7; 9 nucleotides match TRBD1. V dropped 1 base and J dropped 2; count of bases not matched to a gene: 9. The CDR3 consists of 17 residues. Germline assignment: CDR1 SGHAT and CDR2 FQDESV (reference sequence). The CDR3 DNA sequence: TGTGCCAGCAGCTTAGATCCGCTTGGACAGGGGACCTACGAGCAGTACTTC. It translates to CASSLDPLGQGTYEQYF.

V gene TRBV11-2 combines with J gene TRBJ2-7; D is unclear. The germline gives CDR1 SGHAT, CDR2 FQNNGV. V lost 0 bases to trimming and J lost 6 bases, with 12 bases between them. The CDR3 runs to 14 residues. As DNA, the CDR3 is TGTGCCAGCAGCTTAGATCCGGGCCCGTTCGAGCAGTACTTC. Protein sequence: CASSLDPGPFEQYF.

This chain connects TRBV6-5 to TRBJ1-2; D not resolved. The CDR3 is 13 residues long. The germline CDR1 and CDR2 sequences are MNHEY and SVGAGI. V was clipped by 7 bases and J by 2 bases, with 11 bases between them. This chain's CDR3 is CASTPLRNYGYTF. The CDR3 region has the DNA TGTGCCAGCACCCCACTGAGAAACTATGGCTACACCTTC.

The CDR3 spells CASSGVNEQYF. The CDR3 DNA reads as TGTGCCAGCAGCGGGGTAAACGAGCAGTACTTC. The chain couples TRBV7-6 to TRBJ2-7; D unresolved. The ends were cut back, 5 bases at V and 5 bases at J, with 7 bases in the middle. The CDR3 sequence is 11 residues long. Germline V gene lookup returns CDR1 SGHVS and CDR2 FNYEAQ.

The chain is built from TRBV6-9 and TRBJ1-6, with D possibly matching TRBD1 (6 bases). Looked up from germline, CDR1 is MNHGY and CDR2 is SVAAGI. V shed 10 bases and J shed 4 bases, with 26 bases lying between them. The CDR3 has 18 amino acids. CDR3 DNA sequence: TGTGCCACGCCTGCATTCGGGGGCAGATCCCTTTATAATTCACCCCTCCACTTT. Protein: CATPAFGGRSLYNSPLHF.

CDR3 bases: TGTGCCAGCAGCGTGGAAACGCGGGGCTACACCTTC. Its protein is CASSVETRGYTF. The chain couples TRBV13 to TRBJ1-2; no clear D gene. The CDR3 extends over 12 amino acids. Germline V gene lookup returns CDR1 PRHDT and CDR2 FYEKMQ (reference sequence). Deletions cut 5 bases from V and 8 bases from J, with 12 bases between.